This T cell receptor (beta chain) comes out of a study of T-cell reconstitution after alpha-beta-depleted transplantation in children. Unique molecular identifiers were incorporated when the TCRbeta library was constructed. From the PCR reads, TCRdb called clonotypes with MiXCR, one entry per CDR3 protein. This sample has about 340,000 distinct CDR3 sequences, with around 16% found just once. The V and J ends lost 4 bases and 3 bases respectively, with 16 bases between them. The V gene's germline CDR1 is MDHEN and CDR2 SYDVKM. The CDR3 totals 15 residues. The material was PBMCs, mostly from graft donor cells, obtained 360 days after TCRalphabeta/CD19-depleted stem cell transplant. The V call is TRBV28, the J call TRBJ2-7; a weak D match, TRBD2 (6 bases). This TCR came from a male patient between 2 and 9 years old who had a stem cell transplant for acute lymphoblastic leukemia, so the T cells may come from the graft donor. CDR3 nucleotides: TGTGCCAGCAGTTCCGGGACTCTGATGGTCTACGAGCAGTACTTC. It translates to CASSSGTLMVYEQYF.